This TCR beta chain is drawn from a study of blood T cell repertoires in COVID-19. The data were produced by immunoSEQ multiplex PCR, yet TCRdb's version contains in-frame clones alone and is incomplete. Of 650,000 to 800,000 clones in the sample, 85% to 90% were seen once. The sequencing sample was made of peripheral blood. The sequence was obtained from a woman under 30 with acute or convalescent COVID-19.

For the CDR3, the DNA is TGTGCCAGCAGATTAGGGGGCTCGGGCGGCTATGGCTACACCTTC. Residues: CASRLGGSGGYGYTF. The chain uses TRBV28 and TRBJ1-2; 7 bases align to TRBD1. CDR3 length equals 15 residues. The J segment lost 4 bases and the V segment lost 6 bases, leaving 11 bases of the junction unmatched. Germline V gives CDR1 MDHEN, CDR2 SYDVKM.